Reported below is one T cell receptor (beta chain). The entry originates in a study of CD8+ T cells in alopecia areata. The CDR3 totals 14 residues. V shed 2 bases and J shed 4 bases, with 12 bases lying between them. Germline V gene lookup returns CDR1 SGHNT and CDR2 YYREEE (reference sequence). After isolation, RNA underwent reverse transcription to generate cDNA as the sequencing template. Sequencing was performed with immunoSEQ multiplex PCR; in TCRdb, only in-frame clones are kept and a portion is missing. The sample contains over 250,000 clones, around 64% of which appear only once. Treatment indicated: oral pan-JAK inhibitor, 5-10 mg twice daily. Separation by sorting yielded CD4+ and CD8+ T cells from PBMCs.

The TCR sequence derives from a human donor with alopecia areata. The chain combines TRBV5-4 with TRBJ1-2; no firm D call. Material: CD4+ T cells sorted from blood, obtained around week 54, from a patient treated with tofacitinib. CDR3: CASSFKRTLYGYTF. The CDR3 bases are TGTGCCAGCAGCTTCAAGCGGACGCTCTATGGCTACACCTTC.